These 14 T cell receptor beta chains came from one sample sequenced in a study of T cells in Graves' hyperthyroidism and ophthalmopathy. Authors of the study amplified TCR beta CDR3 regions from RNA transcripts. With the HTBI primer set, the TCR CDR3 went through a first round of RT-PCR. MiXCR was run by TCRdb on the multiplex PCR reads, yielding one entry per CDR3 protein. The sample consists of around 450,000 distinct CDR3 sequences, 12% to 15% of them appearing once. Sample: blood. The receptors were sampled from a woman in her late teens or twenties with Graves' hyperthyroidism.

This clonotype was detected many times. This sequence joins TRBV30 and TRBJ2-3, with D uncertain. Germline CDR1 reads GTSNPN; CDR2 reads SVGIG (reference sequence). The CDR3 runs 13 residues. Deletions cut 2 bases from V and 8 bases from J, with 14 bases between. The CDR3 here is CAWSRTRRGTQYF. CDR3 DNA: TGTGCCTGGAGTAGGACCCGACGTGGTACGCAGTATTTT.

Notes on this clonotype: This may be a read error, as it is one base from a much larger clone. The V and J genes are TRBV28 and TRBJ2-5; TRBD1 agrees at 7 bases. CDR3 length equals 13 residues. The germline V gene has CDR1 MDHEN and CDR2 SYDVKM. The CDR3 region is CASKSGTEETRYF. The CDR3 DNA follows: TGTGCCAGCAAAAGTGGGACAGAAGAGACCCGGTACTTC.

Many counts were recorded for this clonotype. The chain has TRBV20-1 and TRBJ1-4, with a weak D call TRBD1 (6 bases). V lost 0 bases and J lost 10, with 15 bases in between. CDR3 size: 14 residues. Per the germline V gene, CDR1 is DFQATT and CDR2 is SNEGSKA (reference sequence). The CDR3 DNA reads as TGCAGTGCTAGAGATCCCATGCCGACAGGAAAACTGTTTTTT. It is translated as CSARDPMPTGKLFF.

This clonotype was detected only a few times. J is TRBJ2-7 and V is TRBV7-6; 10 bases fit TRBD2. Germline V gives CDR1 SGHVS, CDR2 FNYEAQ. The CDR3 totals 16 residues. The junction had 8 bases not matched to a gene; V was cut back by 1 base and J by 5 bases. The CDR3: CASSLGGGSGRHEQYF. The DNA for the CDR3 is TGTGCCAGCAGCTTAGGAGGGGGTAGCGGGAGGCACGAGCAGTACTTC.

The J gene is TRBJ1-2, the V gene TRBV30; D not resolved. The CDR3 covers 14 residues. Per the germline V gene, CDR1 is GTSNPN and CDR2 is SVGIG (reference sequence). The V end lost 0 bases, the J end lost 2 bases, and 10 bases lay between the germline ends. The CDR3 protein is CAWSVRGKNYGYTF. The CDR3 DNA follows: TGTGCCTGGAGTGTGAGAGGAAAGAACTATGGCTACACCTTC.

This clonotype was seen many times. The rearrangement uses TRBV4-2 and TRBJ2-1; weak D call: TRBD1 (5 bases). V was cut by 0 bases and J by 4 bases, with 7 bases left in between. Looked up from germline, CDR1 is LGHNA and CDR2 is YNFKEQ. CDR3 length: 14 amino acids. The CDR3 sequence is CASSQEGLYNEQFF. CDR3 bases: TGTGCCAGCAGCCAAGAGGGGCTGTACAATGAGCAGTTCTTC.

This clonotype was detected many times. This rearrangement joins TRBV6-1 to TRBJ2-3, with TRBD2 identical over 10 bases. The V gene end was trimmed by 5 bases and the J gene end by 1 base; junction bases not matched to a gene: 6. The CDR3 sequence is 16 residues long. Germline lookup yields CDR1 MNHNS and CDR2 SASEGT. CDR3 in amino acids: CASSHNGLAGTDTQYF. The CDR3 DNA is TGTGCCAGCAGTCACAACGGACTAGCGGGCACAGATACGCAGTATTTT.

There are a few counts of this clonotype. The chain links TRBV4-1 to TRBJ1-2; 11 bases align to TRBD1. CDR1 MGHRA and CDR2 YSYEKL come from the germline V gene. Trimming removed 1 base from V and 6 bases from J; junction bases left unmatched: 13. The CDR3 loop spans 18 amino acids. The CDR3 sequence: CASSQVKGPGQGGNGYTF. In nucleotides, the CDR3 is TGCGCCAGCAGCCAAGTAAAGGGTCCGGGACAGGGGGGAAATGGCTACACCTTC.

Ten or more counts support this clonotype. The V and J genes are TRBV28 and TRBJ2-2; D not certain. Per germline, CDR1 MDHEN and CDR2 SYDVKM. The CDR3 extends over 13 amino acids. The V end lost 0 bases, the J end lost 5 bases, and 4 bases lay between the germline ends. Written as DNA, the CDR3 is TGTGCCAGCAGTTTATGGGGTACCGGGGAGCTGTTTTTT. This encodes CASSLWGTGELFF. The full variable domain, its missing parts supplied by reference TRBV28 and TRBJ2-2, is DVKVTQSSRYLVKRTGEKVFLECVQDMDHENMFWYRQDPGLGLRLIYFSYDVKMKEKGDIPEGYSVSREKKERFSLILESASTNQTSMYLCASSLWGTGELFFGEGSRLTVL.

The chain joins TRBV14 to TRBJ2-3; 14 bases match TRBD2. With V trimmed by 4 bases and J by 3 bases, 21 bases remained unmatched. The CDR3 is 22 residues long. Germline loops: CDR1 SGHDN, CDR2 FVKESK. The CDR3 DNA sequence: TGTGCCAGCAGCCCAACCTACTTACCGGGACTAGCGGGAGACACTGATACAGATACGCAGTATTTT. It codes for CASSPTYLPGLAGDTDTDTQYF.

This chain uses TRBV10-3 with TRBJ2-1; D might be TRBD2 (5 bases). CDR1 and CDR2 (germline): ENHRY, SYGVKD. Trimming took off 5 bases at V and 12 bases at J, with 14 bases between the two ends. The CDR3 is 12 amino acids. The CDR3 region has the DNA TGTGCCATCAGTCCCGGGAACGCGGTGCAGTTCTTC. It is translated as CAISPGNAVQFF.

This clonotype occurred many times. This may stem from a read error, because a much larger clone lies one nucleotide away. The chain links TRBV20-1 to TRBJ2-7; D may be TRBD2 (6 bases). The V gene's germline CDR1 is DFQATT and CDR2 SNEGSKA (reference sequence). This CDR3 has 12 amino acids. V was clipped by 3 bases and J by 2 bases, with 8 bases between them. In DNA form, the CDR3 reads TGCAGTGCTAGCGGGAGCCCCTACGAGCAGTACTTC. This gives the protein CSASGSPYEQYF.

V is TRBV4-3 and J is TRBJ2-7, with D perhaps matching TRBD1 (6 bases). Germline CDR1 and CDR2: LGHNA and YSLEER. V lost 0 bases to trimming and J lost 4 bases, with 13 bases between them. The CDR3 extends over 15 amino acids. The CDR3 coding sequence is TGCGCCAGCAGCCAAGAGTTCGGACAGATTTACGAGCAGTACTTC. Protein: CASSQEFGQIYEQYF.

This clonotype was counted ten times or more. CDR3 DNA: TGCAGTGCAAAAAGAGCGGGAGAGGCAGAGACCCAGTACTTC. Its protein is CSAKRAGEAETQYF. The V call is TRBV20-1, the J call TRBJ2-5, with TRBD2 matching 8 bases. Germline CDR1 DFQATT, CDR2 SNEGSKA (reference sequence). The length of the CDR3 is 14 residues. Trimming took 6 bases from V and 4 from J; bases not matched to a gene: 10.